A selection of T cell receptor beta chains follows, all from one sample in a study of OX40 agonist ivuxolimab in advanced cancers. Here immunoSEQ multiplex PCR was the method, and the copy in TCRdb shows in-frame clones only, minus some. The sample consists of 20,000 or so clones, more than 65% of them appearing once. Material: CD4+ or CD8+ T cells sorted from blood, obtained in a trial of the OX40 agonist ivuxolimab. All receptors come from an adult with an advanced solid tumor such as melanoma, head and neck, liver or kidney cancer. Both conserved end residues are part of each CDR3. The D gene is left open where the match is weak.

v_call: TRBV7-3
j_call: TRBJ2-3
d_call: NA
cdr3_aa: CASSLGLNTDTQYF
cdr3_nt: TGTGCCAGCAGCTTAGGACTCAACACAGATACGCAGTATTTT

v_call: TRBV4-1
j_call: TRBJ2-6
d_call: TRBD1
cdr3_aa: CASSQGQTSGANVLTF
cdr3_nt: TGCGCCAGCAGCCAGGGACAGACATCTGGGGCCAACGTCCTGACTTTC

v_call: TRBV2
j_call: TRBJ2-3
d_call: TRBD2
cdr3_aa: CASSRISGSDADTQYF
cdr3_nt: TGTGCCAGCAGTCGAATTAGCGGGAGCGACGCAGATACGCAGTATTTT

v_call: TRBV7-3
j_call: TRBJ2-1
d_call: TRBD2
cdr3_aa: CASSPGTSGVTEQFF
cdr3_nt: TGTGCCAGCAGCCCTGGGACTAGTGGGGTCACTGAGCAGTTCTTC

v_call: TRBV28
j_call: TRBJ1-5
d_call: NA
cdr3_aa: CASSLTGRNQPQHF
cdr3_nt: TGTGCCAGCAGTCTGACGGGTCGCAATCAGCCCCAGCATTTT

v_call: TRBV19
j_call: TRBJ1-4
d_call: NA
cdr3_aa: CASSTRPTNEKLFF
cdr3_nt: TGTGCCAGTAGCACAAGACCAACTAATGAAAAACTGTTTTTT

v_call: TRBV7-9
j_call: TRBJ2-3
d_call: TRBD1
cdr3_aa: CASSGTRGNTDTQYF
cdr3_nt: TGTGCCAGCTCCGGAACCAGGGGGAATACAGATACGCAGTATTTT

v_call: TRBV30
j_call: TRBJ1-3
d_call: NA
cdr3_aa: CAWSLGISGNTIYF
cdr3_nt: TGTGCCTGGAGTTTAGGGATATCTGGAAACACCATATATTTT

v_call: TRBV15
j_call: TRBJ1-4
d_call: TRBD1
cdr3_aa: CATSPRTGGNEKLFF
cdr3_nt: TGTGCCACCAGCCCGCGGACAGGGGGGAATGAAAAACTGTTTTTT

v_call: TRBV5-4
j_call: TRBJ1-1
d_call: NA
cdr3_aa: CASTRTSGNTEAFF
cdr3_nt: TGTGCCAGCACCAGGACGTCCGGGAACACTGAAGCTTTCTTT